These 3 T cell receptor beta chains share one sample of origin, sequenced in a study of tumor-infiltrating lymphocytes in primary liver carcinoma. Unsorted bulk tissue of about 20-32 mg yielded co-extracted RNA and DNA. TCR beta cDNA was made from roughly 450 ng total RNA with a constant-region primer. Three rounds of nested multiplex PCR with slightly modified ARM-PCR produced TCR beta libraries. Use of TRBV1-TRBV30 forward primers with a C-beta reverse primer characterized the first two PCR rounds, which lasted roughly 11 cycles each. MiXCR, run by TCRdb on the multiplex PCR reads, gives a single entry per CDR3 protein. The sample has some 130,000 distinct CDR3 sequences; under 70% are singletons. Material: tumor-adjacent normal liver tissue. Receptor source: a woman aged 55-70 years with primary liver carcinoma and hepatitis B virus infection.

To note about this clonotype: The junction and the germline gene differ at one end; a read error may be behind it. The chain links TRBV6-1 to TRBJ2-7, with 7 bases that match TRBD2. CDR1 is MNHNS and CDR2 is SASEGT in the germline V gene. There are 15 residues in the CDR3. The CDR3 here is CVSSVLGEGPYEQYF. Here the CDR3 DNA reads TGTGTCAGCAGTGTTCTAGGGGAGGGCCCCTACGAGCAGTACTTC.

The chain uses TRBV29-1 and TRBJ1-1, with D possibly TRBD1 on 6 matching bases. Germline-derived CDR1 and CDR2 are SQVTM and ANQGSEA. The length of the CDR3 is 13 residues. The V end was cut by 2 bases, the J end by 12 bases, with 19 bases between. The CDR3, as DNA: TGCAGCGTTGAAACAGGGCGGAACACTAAAACTTTCTTT. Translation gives CSVETGRNTKTFF.

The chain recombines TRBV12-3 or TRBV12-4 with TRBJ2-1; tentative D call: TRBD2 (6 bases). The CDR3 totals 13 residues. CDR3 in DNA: TGTACCAACAGTTTTCCGGGGGACGATGAGCAGTTCTTC. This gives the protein CTNSFPGDDEQFF.